One sample yielded the 13 T cell receptor beta chains listed below, sequenced in a study of T-cell reconstitution after alpha-beta-depleted transplantation in children. The library targeted TCRbeta and was prepared with unique molecular identifiers. Using its own MiXCR run on the PCR reads, TCRdb lists one record per CDR3 protein. This sample carries about 980,000 distinct CDR3 sequences, about 29% of them seen once, and the ten largest clones take roughly 31%. The sample was PBMCs, mostly from graft donor cells, taken 360 days after TCRalphabeta/CD19-depleted stem cell transplant. The receptors come from a boy under three years old who had a stem cell transplant for SCID, so the T cells may come from the graft donor.

This sequence joins TRBV5-4 and TRBJ2-3; D perhaps matches TRBD2 (6 bases). The V gene lost 0 bases and the J gene lost 5 bases, with 10 bases spanning the gap. Per the germline V gene, CDR1 is SGHNT and CDR2 is YYREEE (reference sequence). The CDR3 is made up of 14 amino acids. CDR3 in DNA: TGTGCCAGCAGCTTGGGCTGGGGGGAAGATACGCAGTATTTT. This sequence encodes CASSLGWGEDTQYF.

The chain uses TRBV20-1 and TRBJ2-1; TRBD2 matches at 8 bases. The CDR3 is 16 amino acids. V trimming: 0 bases; J trimming: 0 bases; junction bases outside the gene matches: 4. The germline CDR1 and CDR2 sequences are DFQATT and SNEGSKA (reference sequence). CDR3 sequence (DNA): TGCAGTGCTAGAGATTTAGCGGGGAGCTCCTACAATGAGCAGTTCTTC. This sequence encodes CSARDLAGSSYNEQFF.

This clonotype was detected a few times. The chain recombines TRBV4-2 with TRBJ2-3, with TRBD2 as a possible D gene (7 bases). The CDR3 runs 16 residues. Germline V lookup: CDR1 LGHNA, CDR2 YNFKEQ. V lost 0 bases and J lost 2, with 12 bases in between. CDR3 nucleotide sequence: TGTGCCAGCAGCCAAGAGCGCGGGGGCGACACAGATACGCAGTATTTT. Residues: CASSQERGGDTDTQYF.

This chain uses TRBV12-3 or TRBV12-4 with TRBJ2-4; possible D gene TRBD1, 5 bases. The germline V and J ends were trimmed by 5 bases and 6 bases, with 17 bases remaining between them. This CDR3 is 15 amino acids long. The CDR3 loop is CASSPIRGLRNIQYF. As DNA, the CDR3 is TGTGCCAGCAGTCCAATAAGGGGTCTCCGAAACATTCAGTACTTC.

This chain links TRBV2 with TRBJ1-2; possibly TRBD1 for D (5 bases). V lost 11 bases and J lost 2, with 15 bases in between. This CDR3 spans 13 amino acids. The germline V gene encodes CDR1 SNHLY and CDR2 FYNNEI. CDR3 DNA: TGTGCCGTCCCCGGAGCAGGGAACTATGGCTACACCTTC. This sequence encodes CAVPGAGNYGYTF.

This chain links TRBV20-1 with TRBJ2-1; perhaps TRBD2 as D (5 bases). V was shortened by 7 bases and J by 0 bases, with 13 bases between the two germline ends. The CDR3 spans 14 residues. Germline lookup yields CDR1 DFQATT and CDR2 SNEGSKA (reference sequence). The CDR3 sequence: CSGTITSSYNEQFF. In DNA form, the CDR3 reads TGCAGTGGAACTATAACTAGCTCCTACAATGAGCAGTTCTTC.

The chain uses TRBV5-1 and TRBJ2-3; no reliable D call. The germline gives CDR1 SGHRS, CDR2 YFSETQ. The CDR3 totals 12 residues. V was clipped by 0 bases and J by 8 bases, with 7 bases between them. CDR3: CASSLEGGTQYF. Here the CDR3 DNA reads TGCGCCAGCAGCTTGGAGGGTGGTACGCAGTATTTT.

The chain carries TRBV20-1 and TRBJ1-2, with TRBD1 identical over 7 bases. There are 14 residues in the CDR3. Germline V gene data show CDR1 as DFQATT and CDR2 as SNEGSKA (reference sequence). The junction had 13 bases not matched to a gene; V was cut back by 4 bases and J by 8 bases. CDR3: CSATRQGLFGGYTF. CDR3 DNA: TGCAGTGCTACACGACAGGGACTGTTTGGCGGCTACACCTTC.

The rearrangement links TRBV5-1 to TRBJ2-1, with D perhaps given as TRBD1 or TRBD2 (6 bases each). The ends were cut back, 4 bases at V and 4 bases at J, with 15 bases in the middle. The CDR3 is 15 residues long. Germline CDR1 and CDR2: SGHRS and YFSETQ. The CDR3 sequence: CASSGGTRQYNEQFF. The CDR3, as DNA: TGCGCCAGCAGCGGGGGGACAAGACAATACAATGAGCAGTTCTTC.

A few counts support this clonotype. This chain joins TRBV12-3 or TRBV12-4 and TRBJ1-1, with D tentatively TRBD1 (6 bases). Trimming removed 1 base from V and 12 bases from J, with 18 bases in between. The CDR3 consists of 14 residues. The CDR3 region is CASSLEALGHGTFF. DNA for the CDR3: TGTGCCAGCAGTTTAGAGGCATTGGGACATGGAACTTTCTTT.

The J gene is TRBJ2-2, the V gene TRBV4-1, with 12 bases aligning to TRBD2. CDR1 and CDR2 from the germline V gene are MGHRA and YSYEKL. There are 17 residues in the CDR3. V was clipped by 2 bases and J by 7 bases; unmatched bases: 8. CDR3 protein: CASSQPGLAGSFGELFF. The CDR3 nucleotides are TGCGCCAGCAGCCAACCCGGACTAGCGGGATCCTTCGGGGAGCTGTTTTTT.

This rearrangement joins TRBV5-1 to TRBJ2-7; TRBD2 aligns across 9 bases. Unmatched junction bases numbered 10, after V lost 2 bases and J lost 7 bases. CDR3 length: 15 amino acids. In germline, CDR1 is SGHRS, CDR2 YFSETQ. The CDR3 region has the DNA TGCGCCAGCAGCTTCGGTAGCGGGGGTCCCGGGGAGCAGTACTTC. Protein sequence: CASSFGSGGPGEQYF.

This clonotype was seen only a few times. The chain joins TRBV11-2 to TRBJ2-1; D gene uncertain. The CDR3 consists of 16 residues. The germline V gene has CDR1 SGHAT and CDR2 FQNNGV. Trimming shortened V by 4 bases and J by 0 bases, and 13 bases separated the two germline ends. Written as DNA, the CDR3 is TGTGCCAGCAGCTCGTCCCCGACATACTCCTACAATGAGCAGTTCTTC. Its translation is CASSSSPTYSYNEQFF.